This passage covers 26 T cell receptor beta chains from one sample sequenced in a study of CD8 T cells in Susac syndrome. Random hexamers were used to reverse transcribe the RNA input (roughly 0.5 to 1 ug). Using its own MiXCR run on the immunoSEQ multiplex PCR reads, TCRdb lists one record per CDR3 protein. The sample includes 130,000 or so distinct CDR3 sequences, nearly 96% of them seen just once. The source material was CD4+ T cells from PBMCs. The receptors were sampled from a human donor with Susac syndrome.

The V gene is TRBV25-1, the J gene TRBJ2-1, with 9 nucleotides matching TRBD1. The CDR3 has 15 amino acids. Losses at the gene ends were 8 bases for V and 3 bases for J; bases not matched to a gene: 8. Germline V gene lookup returns CDR1 MGHDK and CDR2 SYGVNS. CDR3 coding DNA: TGTGCCAGCGCAAGGGACAGGGTACTCTACAATGAGCAGTTCTTC. It translates to CASARDRVLYNEQFF.

The V gene is TRBV4-2, the J gene TRBJ2-2; 11 bases match TRBD2. In germline, CDR1 is LGHNA, CDR2 YNFKEQ. Trimming cost V 3 bases and J 5 bases; bases outside gene matches: 5. This CDR3 is built from 16 residues. The CDR3 here is CASSHGTSGGTGELFF. The CDR3 coding sequence is TGTGCCAGCAGCCACGGGACTAGCGGTGGGACCGGGGAGCTGTTTTTT.

In nucleotides, the CDR3 is TGTGCCAGCAGCTTGGACAGAGGCAAAGCTTTCTTT. This encodes CASSLDRGKAFF. J is TRBJ1-1 and V is TRBV5-6; D gene ambiguous. Germline V gene data show CDR1 as SGHDT and CDR2 as YYEEEE. The CDR3 sequence is 12 residues long. V was clipped by 0 bases and J by 9 bases, with 9 bases between them.

This chain links TRBV4-1 with TRBJ2-1; weak D call: TRBD2 (6 bases). Germline V gene sequence: CDR1 MGHRA, CDR2 YSYEKL. Trimming took off 4 bases at V and 0 bases at J, with 16 bases between the two ends. This CDR3 spans 17 amino acids. CDR3 DNA: TGCGCCAGCAGCCGAGATGCGGGGTTGAGCTCCTACAATGAGCAGTTCTTC. Protein: CASSRDAGLSSYNEQFF.

V usage is TRBV20-1 and J usage is TRBJ2-1; D could derive from TRBD1 or TRBD2 (5 bases each). V lost 3 bases and J lost 10, with 25 bases in between. The CDR3 length is 16 residues. Germline loops: CDR1 DFQATT, CDR2 SNEGSKA (reference sequence). In DNA, the CDR3 is TGCAGTGCTAGCCCTGCCGGGGCGGAGACACTATCCGAGCAGTTCTTC. Amino acids: CSASPAGAETLSEQFF.

This clonotype turned up a few times. CDR3 DNA: TGTGCCAGCAGTTCACCCTACGAGCAGTACTTC. Protein: CASSSPYEQYF. The J gene is TRBJ2-7, the V gene TRBV6-5; D is ambiguous. The germline V gene encodes CDR1 MNHEY and CDR2 SVGAGI. The CDR3 has 11 residues. V was pared by 4 bases and J by 2 bases, with 3 bases between.

V usage is TRBV9 and J usage is TRBJ2-1; 10 nucleotides line up with TRBD2. Germline CDR1 is SGDLS and CDR2 is YYNGEE. This CDR3 has 15 amino acids. The trim removed 0 bases at V and 7 bases at J, leaving 4 bases unmatched. CDR3 sequence (DNA): TGTGCCAGCAGCGTAGCACTAGCGGGATGGAATGAGCAGTTCTTC. It specifies CASSVALAGWNEQFF.

The chain joins TRBV20-1 to TRBJ2-5; TRBD2 aligns across 12 bases. Germline V gene lookup returns CDR1 DFQATT and CDR2 SNEGSKA (reference sequence). The CDR3 is 14 residues long. Losses at the gene ends were 5 bases for V and 5 bases for J; bases not matched to a gene: 6. Written as DNA, the CDR3 is TGCAGTGCTCCCAGACTAGCGGGAGTTGAGACCCAGTACTTC. It encodes CSAPRLAGVETQYF.

The chain uses TRBV30 and TRBJ2-1, with 10 bases that match TRBD1. Germline V gene data show CDR1 as GTSNPN and CDR2 as SVGIG (reference sequence). The CDR3 loop spans 13 amino acids. The V segment lost 4 bases and the J segment 6 bases; nucleotides outside the gene matches: 3. CDR3 nucleotides: TGTGCCTGGACCAGGGACAGGGGCAATGAGCAGTTCTTC. It encodes CAWTRDRGNEQFF.

The chain recombines TRBV20-1 with TRBJ2-1; 8 bases line up with TRBD1. This CDR3 is built from 15 residues. Germline assignment: CDR1 DFQATT and CDR2 SNEGSKA (reference sequence). V shed 6 bases, J shed 0 bases, and the junction held 7 bases outside the gene matches. This chain's CDR3 is CSARTGTGSYNEQFF. The CDR3, as DNA: TGCAGTGCCCGCACCGGGACAGGCTCCTACAATGAGCAGTTCTTC.

V and J are TRBV13 and TRBJ2-3; unclear D gene. Trimming removed 0 bases at V and 5 bases at J, with 12 bases between. The CDR3 spans 15 residues. Germline V gives CDR1 PRHDT, CDR2 FYEKMQ (reference sequence). This chain's CDR3 is CASSLGGRLRDTQYF. DNA for the CDR3: TGTGCCAGCAGCTTAGGCGGTCGACTGAGAGATACGCAGTATTTT.

This chain connects TRBV18 to TRBJ1-1; D perhaps matches TRBD1 (5 bases). Per the germline V gene, CDR1 is KGHSH and CDR2 is LQKENI. Trimming pared 2 bases from V and 3 bases from J, leaving 7 bases between. The CDR3 covers 13 residues. In DNA, the CDR3 is TGTGCCAGCTCACCAGAACAGGACACTGAAGCTTTCTTT. The encoded protein is CASSPEQDTEAFF.

This chain joins TRBV3-1 and TRBJ2-3, with 7 bases fitting TRBD2. Germline V gene sequence: CDR1 LGHDT, CDR2 YNNKEL (reference sequence). V was pared by 0 bases and J by 7 bases, with 10 bases of the junction left unmatched. The CDR3 extends over 16 amino acids. The CDR3 DNA follows: TGTGCCAGCAGCCAAGATGGGAAGCGGGGCACGTATACGCAGTATTTT. This encodes CASSQDGKRGTYTQYF.

This clonotype was found a few times. The chain joins TRBV6-5 to TRBJ1-5; no clear D. The CDR3 runs to 13 residues. Germline V lookup: CDR1 MNHEY, CDR2 SVGAGI. V shed 5 bases and J shed 2 bases, with 7 bases lying between them. The DNA of the CDR3 is TGTGCCAGCAGTAGGGATGGCAATCAGCCCCAGCATTTT. Its translation is CASSRDGNQPQHF.

V usage is TRBV7-2 and J usage is TRBJ2-7, with 14 bases that match TRBD2. The CDR3 runs to 16 residues. Unmatched junction bases numbered 6, after V lost 5 bases and J lost 3 bases. Germline CDR1 reads SGHTA; CDR2 reads FQGNSA. The chain's CDR3 is CASSPRTSGRLYEQYF. The CDR3 DNA follows: TGTGCCAGCAGCCCGCGGACTAGCGGGAGGCTCTACGAGCAGTACTTC.

The chain joins TRBV2 to TRBJ2-5; possibly TRBD2 for D (5 bases). V was pared by 1 base and J by 13 bases, with 13 bases between. The length of the CDR3 is 12 residues. The germline V gene has CDR1 SNHLY and CDR2 FYNNEI. CDR3 in DNA: TGTGCCAGCAGTGAAGGAGGGTGGAGTCCGTACTTC. Residues: CASSEGGWSPYF. The entire variable domain, with the rest obtained from reference TRBV2 and TRBJ2-5, is as follows: EPEVTQTPSHQVTQMGQEVILRCVPISNHLYFYWYRQILGQKVEFLVSFYNNEISEKSEIFDDQFSVERPDGSNFTLKIRSTKLEDSAMYFCASSEGGWSPYFGPGTRLLVL.

The chain is built from TRBV27 and TRBJ1-1; D remains unclear. The CDR3 contains 11 residues. Trimming removed 7 bases from V and 6 bases from J, with 9 bases in between. Germline V CDR1 and CDR2: MNHEY, SMNVEV (reference sequence). The CDR3: CASTLGAEAFF. In DNA form, the CDR3 reads TGTGCCAGCACCCTGGGCGCTGAAGCTTTCTTT.

V usage is TRBV29-1 and J usage is TRBJ2-2, with TRBD1 as a possible D gene (6 bases). The CDR3 is 14 residues long. The germline V gene encodes CDR1 SQVTM and CDR2 ANQGSEA. V was pared by 2 bases and J by 4 bases, with 11 bases between. The CDR3 nucleotides are TGCAGCGTTGAATTTGGACAGTTCACCGGGGAGCTGTTTTTT. Protein product: CSVEFGQFTGELFF.

This chain uses TRBV29-1 with TRBJ2-3; D is unresolved. V was trimmed by 4 bases and J by 4 bases, leaving 6 bases between them. The CDR3 runs to 11 residues. Per the germline V gene, CDR1 is SQVTM and CDR2 is ANQGSEA. Written as DNA, the CDR3 is TGCAGCGTTGCTTTCCCAGATACGCAGTATTTT. This gives the protein CSVAFPDTQYF.

The rearrangement links TRBV30 to TRBJ1-4; D might be TRBD1 (5 bases). The CDR3 length is 14 residues. Trimming pared 2 bases from V and 7 bases from J, leaving 14 bases between. The germline V gene has CDR1 GTSNPN and CDR2 SVGIG (reference sequence). The chain's CDR3 is CAWSLDLRGEKLFF. For the CDR3, the DNA is TGTGCCTGGAGTTTGGACTTAAGGGGTGAAAAACTGTTTTTT. Drawing the rest from reference TRBV30 and TRBJ1-4, the complete variable domain is SQTIHQWPATLVQPVGSPLSLECTVEGTSNPNLYWYRQAAGRGLQLLFYSVGIGQISSEVPQNLSASRPQDRQFILSSKKLLLSDSGFYLCAWSLDLRGEKLFFGSGTQLSVL.

The rearrangement links TRBV27 to TRBJ1-1; TRBD1 is a possible D gene (5 bases). Germline V CDR1 and CDR2: MNHEY, SMNVEV (reference sequence). The CDR3 has 14 amino acids. Trimming cost V 6 bases and J 3 bases, with 14 bases left between them. Written as DNA, the CDR3 is TGTGCCAGCAGCCCAGGGATAATCGACACTGAAGCTTTCTTT. It translates to CASSPGIIDTEAFF.

The chain is built from TRBV19 and TRBJ1-5; D ambiguous. Trimming pared 4 bases from V and 0 bases from J, leaving 10 bases between. In germline, CDR1 is LNHDA, CDR2 SQIVND (reference sequence). This CDR3 has 15 amino acids. CDR3 sequence: CASSRRVDSNQPQHF. In DNA form, the CDR3 reads TGTGCCAGTAGTAGACGGGTAGATAGCAATCAGCCCCAGCATTTT.

The V gene is TRBV5-1, the J gene TRBJ2-7, with D unclear. V was clipped by 1 base and J by 0 bases, with 11 bases between them. This CDR3 comprises 15 residues. Germline V CDR1 and CDR2: SGHRS, YFSETQ. As DNA, the CDR3 is TGCGCCAGCAGCTTGACAACTCGCAGCTCCTACGAGCAGTACTTC. Translating it yields CASSLTTRSSYEQYF.

This clonotype was observed a few times. V and J are TRBV5-8 and TRBJ1-5, with unresolved D. The length of the CDR3 is 14 residues. The germline V gene encodes CDR1 SGHTS and CDR2 YDEGEE. The V gene lost 0 bases and the J gene lost 4 bases, with 8 bases spanning the gap. CDR3 DNA: TGTGCCAGCAGCTTGGGGACGGGAAATCAGCCCCAGCATTTT. It specifies CASSLGTGNQPQHF.

This clonotype was seen only once. The gene calls are TRBV3-1 and TRBJ2-7, with unresolved D. Germline CDR1 and CDR2: LGHDT and YNNKEL (reference sequence). The CDR3 covers 15 residues. V lost 0 bases to trimming and J lost 2 bases, with 11 bases between them. The CDR3 DNA sequence: TGTGCCAGCAGCCAAGATATGGCAGCCCCCTACGAGCAGTACTTC. The encoded protein is CASSQDMAAPYEQYF.

The chain carries TRBV19 and TRBJ1-5; the D gene is possibly TRBD1 (5 bases). This CDR3 contains 16 residues. In germline, CDR1 is LNHDA, CDR2 SQIVND (reference sequence). Between the trimmed V and J ends, which lost 3 bases and 0 bases, there was a span of 12 bases. The CDR3 DNA is TGTGCCAGTAGTATCCTCGGGACCCATAGCAATCAGCCCCAGCATTTT. Translation: CASSILGTHSNQPQHF.